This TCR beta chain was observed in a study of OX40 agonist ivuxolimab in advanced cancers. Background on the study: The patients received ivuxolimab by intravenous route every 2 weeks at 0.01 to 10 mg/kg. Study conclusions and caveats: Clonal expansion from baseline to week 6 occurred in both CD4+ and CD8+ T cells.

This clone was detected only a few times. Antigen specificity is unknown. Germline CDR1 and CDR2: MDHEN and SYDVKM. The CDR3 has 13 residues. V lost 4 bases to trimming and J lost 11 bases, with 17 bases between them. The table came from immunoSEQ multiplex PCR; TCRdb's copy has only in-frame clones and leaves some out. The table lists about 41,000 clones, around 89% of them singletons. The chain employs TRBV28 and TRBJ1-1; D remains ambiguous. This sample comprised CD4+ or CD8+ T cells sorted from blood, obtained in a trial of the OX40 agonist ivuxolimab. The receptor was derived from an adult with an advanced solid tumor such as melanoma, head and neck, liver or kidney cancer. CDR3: CASSSGWTLGAFF. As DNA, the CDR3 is TGTGCCAGCAGTTCGGGTTGGACGCTAGGTGCTTTCTTT.